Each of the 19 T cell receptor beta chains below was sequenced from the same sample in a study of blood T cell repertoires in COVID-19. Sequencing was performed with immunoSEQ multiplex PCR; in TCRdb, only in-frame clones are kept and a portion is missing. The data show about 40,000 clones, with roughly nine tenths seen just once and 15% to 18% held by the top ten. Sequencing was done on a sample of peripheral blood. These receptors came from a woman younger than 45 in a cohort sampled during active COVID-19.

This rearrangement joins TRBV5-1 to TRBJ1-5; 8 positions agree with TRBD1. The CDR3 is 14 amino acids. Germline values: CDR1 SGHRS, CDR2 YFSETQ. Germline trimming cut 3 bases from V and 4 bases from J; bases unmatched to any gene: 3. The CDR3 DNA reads TGCGCCAGCAGCTCCGGACAGGGTAATCAGCCCCAGCATTTT. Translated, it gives CASSSGQGNQPQHF.

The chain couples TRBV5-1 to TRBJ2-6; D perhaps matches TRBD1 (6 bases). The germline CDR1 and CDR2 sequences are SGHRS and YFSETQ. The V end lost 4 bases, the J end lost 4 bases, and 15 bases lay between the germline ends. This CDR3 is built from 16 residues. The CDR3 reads CASSILQGAGANVLTF. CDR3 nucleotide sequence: TGCGCCAGCAGCATACTACAGGGCGCCGGGGCCAACGTCCTGACTTTC.

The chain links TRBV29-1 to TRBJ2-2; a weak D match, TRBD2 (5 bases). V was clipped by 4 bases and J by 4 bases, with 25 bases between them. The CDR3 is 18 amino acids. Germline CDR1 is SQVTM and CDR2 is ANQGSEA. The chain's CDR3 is CSVGIGELLFGGTGELFF. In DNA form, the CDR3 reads TGCAGCGTTGGAATCGGGGAGCTACTTTTTGGTGGCACCGGGGAGCTGTTTTTT.

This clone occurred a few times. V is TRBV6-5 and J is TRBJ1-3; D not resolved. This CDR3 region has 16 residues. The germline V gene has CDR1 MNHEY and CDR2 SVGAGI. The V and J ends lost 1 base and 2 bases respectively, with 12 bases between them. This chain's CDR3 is CASSYLASVAGNTIYF. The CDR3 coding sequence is TGTGCCAGCAGTTACTTGGCATCTGTGGCTGGAAACACCATATATTTT.

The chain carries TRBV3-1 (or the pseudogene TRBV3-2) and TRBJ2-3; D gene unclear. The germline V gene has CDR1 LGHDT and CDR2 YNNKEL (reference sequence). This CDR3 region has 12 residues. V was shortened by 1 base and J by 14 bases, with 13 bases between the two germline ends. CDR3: CASSQVSQPPYF. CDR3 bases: TGTGCCAGCAGCCAAGTATCACAGCCTCCGTATTTT.

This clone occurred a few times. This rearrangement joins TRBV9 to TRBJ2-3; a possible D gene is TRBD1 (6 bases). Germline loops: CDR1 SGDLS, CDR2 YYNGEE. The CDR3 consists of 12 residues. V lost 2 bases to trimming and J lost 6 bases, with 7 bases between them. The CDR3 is CASSVRGDTQYF. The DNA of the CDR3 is TGTGCCAGCAGCGTCAGGGGTGATACGCAGTATTTT. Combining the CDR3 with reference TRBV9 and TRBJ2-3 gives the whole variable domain DSGVTQTPKHLITATGQRVTLRCSPRSGDLSVYWYQQSLDQGLQFLIQYYNGEERAKGNILERFSAQQFPDLHSELNLSSLELGDSALYFCASSVRGDTQYFGPGTRLTVL.

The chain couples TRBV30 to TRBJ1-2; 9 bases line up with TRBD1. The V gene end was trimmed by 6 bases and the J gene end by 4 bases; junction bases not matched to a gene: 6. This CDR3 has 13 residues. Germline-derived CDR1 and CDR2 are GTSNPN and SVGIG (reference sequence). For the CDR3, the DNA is TGTGCCTGTTACCCGGGACAGGGCTATGGCTACACCTTC. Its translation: CACYPGQGYGYTF.

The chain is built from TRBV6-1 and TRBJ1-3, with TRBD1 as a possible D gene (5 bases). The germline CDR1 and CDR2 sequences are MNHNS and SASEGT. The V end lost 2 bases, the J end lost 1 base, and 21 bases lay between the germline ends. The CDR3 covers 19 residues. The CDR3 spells CASSETLKPGLRSGNTIYF. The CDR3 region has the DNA TGTGCCAGCAGTGAAACACTGAAACCGGGACTGCGATCTGGAAACACCATATATTTT.

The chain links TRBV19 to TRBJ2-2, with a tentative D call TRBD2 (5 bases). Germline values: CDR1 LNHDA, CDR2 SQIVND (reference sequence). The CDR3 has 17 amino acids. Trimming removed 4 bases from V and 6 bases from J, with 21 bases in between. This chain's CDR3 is CASSSSWRATLSGELFF. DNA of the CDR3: TGTGCCAGTAGTAGTAGCTGGCGGGCGACTTTATCCGGGGAGCTGTTTTTT.

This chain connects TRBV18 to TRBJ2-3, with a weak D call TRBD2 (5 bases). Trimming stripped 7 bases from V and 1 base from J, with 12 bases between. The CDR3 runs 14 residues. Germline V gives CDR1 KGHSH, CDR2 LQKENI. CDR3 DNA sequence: TGTGCCAGCTGGCGAGGGCCGGGCACAGATACGCAGTATTTT. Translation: CASWRGPGTDTQYF.

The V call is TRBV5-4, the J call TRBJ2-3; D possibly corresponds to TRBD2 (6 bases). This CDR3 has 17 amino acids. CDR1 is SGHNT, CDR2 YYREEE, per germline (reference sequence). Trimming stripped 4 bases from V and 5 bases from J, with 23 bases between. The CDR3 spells CASSDKRKSGRGDTQYF. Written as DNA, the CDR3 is TGTGCCAGCAGCGACAAACGGAAAAGCGGGCGGGGAGATACGCAGTATTTT.

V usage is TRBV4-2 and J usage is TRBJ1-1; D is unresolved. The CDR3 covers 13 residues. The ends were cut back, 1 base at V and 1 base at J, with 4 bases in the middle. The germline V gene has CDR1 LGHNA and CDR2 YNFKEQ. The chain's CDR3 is CASSQGRNTEAFF. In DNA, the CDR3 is TGTGCCAGCAGCCAAGGCAGGAACACTGAAGCTTTCTTT.

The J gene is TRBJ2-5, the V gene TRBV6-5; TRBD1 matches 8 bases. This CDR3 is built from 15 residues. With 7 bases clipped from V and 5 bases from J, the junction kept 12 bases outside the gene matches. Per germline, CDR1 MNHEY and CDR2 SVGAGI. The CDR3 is CASTPGGIGGETQYF. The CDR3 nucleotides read TGTGCCAGCACCCCAGGGGGCATAGGTGGGGAGACCCAGTACTTC.

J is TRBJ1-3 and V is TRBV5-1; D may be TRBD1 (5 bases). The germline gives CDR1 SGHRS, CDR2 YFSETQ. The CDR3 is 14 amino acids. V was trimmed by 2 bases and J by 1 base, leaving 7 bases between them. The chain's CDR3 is CASSLGASGNTIYF. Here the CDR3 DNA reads TGCGCCAGCAGCTTAGGGGCTTCTGGAAACACCATATATTTT.

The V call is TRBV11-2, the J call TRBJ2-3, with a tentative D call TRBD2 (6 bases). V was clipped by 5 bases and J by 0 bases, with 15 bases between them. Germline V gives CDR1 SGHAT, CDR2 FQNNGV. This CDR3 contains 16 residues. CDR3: CASSTSERASTDTQYF. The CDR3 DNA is TGTGCCAGCAGCACCTCCGAGCGGGCTAGCACAGATACGCAGTATTTT. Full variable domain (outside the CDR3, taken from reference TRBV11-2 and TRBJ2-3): EAGVAQSPRYKIIEKRQSVAFWCNPISGHATLYWYQQILGQGPKLLIQFQNNGVVDDSQLPKDRFSAERLKGVDSTLKIQPAKLEDSAVYLCASSTSERASTDTQYFGPGTRLTVL.

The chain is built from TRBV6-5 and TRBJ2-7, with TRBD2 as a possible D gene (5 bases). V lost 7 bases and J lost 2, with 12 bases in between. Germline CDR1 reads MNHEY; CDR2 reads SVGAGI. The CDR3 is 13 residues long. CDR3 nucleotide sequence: TGTGCCAGCACTCGGGGTTCCGCCTACGAGCAGTACTTC. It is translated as CASTRGSAYEQYF.

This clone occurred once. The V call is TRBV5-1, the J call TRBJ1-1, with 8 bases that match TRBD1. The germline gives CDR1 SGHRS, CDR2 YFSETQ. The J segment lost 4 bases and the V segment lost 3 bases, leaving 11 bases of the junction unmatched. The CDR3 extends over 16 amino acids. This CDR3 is CASSSPGQVASTEAFF. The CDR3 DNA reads TGCGCCAGCAGCTCCCCGGGACAGGTTGCCAGCACTGAAGCTTTCTTT.

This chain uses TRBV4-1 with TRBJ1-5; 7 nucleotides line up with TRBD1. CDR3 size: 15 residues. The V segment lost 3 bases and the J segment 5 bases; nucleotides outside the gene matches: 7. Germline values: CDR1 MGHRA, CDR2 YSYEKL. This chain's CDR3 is CASSHYTGDDQPQHF. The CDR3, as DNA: TGCGCCAGCAGCCACTACACAGGGGACGATCAGCCCCAGCATTTT.

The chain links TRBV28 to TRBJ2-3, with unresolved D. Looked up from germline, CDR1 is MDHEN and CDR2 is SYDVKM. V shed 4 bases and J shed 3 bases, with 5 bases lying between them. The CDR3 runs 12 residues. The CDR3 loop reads CASSYRTDTQYF. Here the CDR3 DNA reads TGTGCCAGCAGTTATAGAACAGATACGCAGTATTTT.